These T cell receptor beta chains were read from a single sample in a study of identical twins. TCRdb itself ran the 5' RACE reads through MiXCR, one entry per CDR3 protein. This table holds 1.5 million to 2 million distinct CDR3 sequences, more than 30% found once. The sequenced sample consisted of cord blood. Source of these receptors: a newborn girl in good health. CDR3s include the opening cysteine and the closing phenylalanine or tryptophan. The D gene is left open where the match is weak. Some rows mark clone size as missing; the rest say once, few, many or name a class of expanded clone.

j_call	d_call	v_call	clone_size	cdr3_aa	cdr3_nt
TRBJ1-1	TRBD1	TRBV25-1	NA	CASRGQGTEAFF	TGTGCCAGCAGGGGACAGGGCACTGAAGCTTTCTTT
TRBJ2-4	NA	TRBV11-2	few	CASSFTPGSLAKNIQYF	TGTGCCAGCAGCTTTACCCCCGGGTCCTTAGCCAAAAACATTCAGTACTTC
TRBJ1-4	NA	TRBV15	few	CATSRDGQINEKLFF	TGTGCCACCAGCAGAGACGGACAGATTAATGAAAAACTGTTTTTT
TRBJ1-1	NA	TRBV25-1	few	CASSEGPQLNTEAFF	TGTGCCAGCAGTGAGGGGCCTCAGTTGAACACTGAAGCTTTCTTT
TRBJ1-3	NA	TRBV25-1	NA	CASSAISGNTIYF	TGTGCCAGCAGTGCGATCTCTGGAAACACCATATATTTT
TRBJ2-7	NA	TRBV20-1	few	CSARVERSSYEQYF	TGCAGTGCTAGAGTGGAAAGGAGCTCCTACGAGCAGTACTTC
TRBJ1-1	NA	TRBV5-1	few	CASSFGQVDRNTEAFF	TGCGCCAGCAGCTTTGGGCAGGTCGATAGGAACACTGAAGCTTTCTTT
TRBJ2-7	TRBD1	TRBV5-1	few	CASSLVGGQASYEQYF	TGCGCCAGCAGCTTGGTGGGGGGACAGGCCTCCTACGAGCAGTACTTC
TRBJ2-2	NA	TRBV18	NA	CASSLAPANTGELFF	TGTGCCAGCTCACTGGCCCCCGCGAACACCGGGGAGCTGTTTTTT
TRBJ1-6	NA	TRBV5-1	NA	CASSWEYNSPLHF	TGCGCCAGCAGCTGGGAATATAATTCACCCCTCCACTTT
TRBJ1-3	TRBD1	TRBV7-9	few	CASSFWDRGSGNTIYF	TGTGCCAGCAGCTTTTGGGACAGGGGCTCTGGAAACACCATATATTTT
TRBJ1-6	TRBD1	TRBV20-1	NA	CSASPDRRYNSPLHF	TGCAGTGCTAGCCCGGACAGGAGATATAATTCACCCCTCCACTTT
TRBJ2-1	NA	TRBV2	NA	CASSEAPASYNEQFF	TGTGCCAGCAGTGAAGCACCCGCCTCCTACAATGAGCAGTTCTTC
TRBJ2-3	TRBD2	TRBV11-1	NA	CASSFLAATSTDTQYF	TGTGCCAGCAGCTTTCTAGCGGCCACTAGCACAGATACGCAGTATTTT
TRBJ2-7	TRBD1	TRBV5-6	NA	CASRRTGRDEQYF	TGTGCCAGCAGAAGGACAGGGCGGGACGAGCAGTACTTC
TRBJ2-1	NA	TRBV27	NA	CASSIRLSELNNEQFF	TGTGCCAGCAGTATAAGACTATCCGAACTTAACAATGAGCAGTTCTTC
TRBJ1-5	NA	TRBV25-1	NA	CASSASESYQPQHF	TGTGCCAGCAGTGCGAGTGAGAGCTATCAGCCCCAGCATTTT
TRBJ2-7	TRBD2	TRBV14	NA	CASSQVGLAGGIGNEQYF	TGTGCCAGCAGCCAAGTTGGACTAGCGGGTGGGATTGGCAATGAGCAGTACTTC
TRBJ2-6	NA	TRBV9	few	CASSVEGSGANVLTF	TGTGCCAGCAGCGTAGAGGGCTCTGGGGCCAACGTCCTGACTTTC
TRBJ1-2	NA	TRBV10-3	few	CAISENVQGSGYTF	TGTGCCATCAGTGAGAACGTACAGGGATCTGGCTACACCTTC
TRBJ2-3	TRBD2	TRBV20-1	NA	CSARGGLPDTQYF	TGCAGTGCACGGGGGGGGTTGCCAGATACGCAGTATTTT
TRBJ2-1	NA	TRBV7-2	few	CASTIGGTVFDEQFF	TGTGCCAGCACCATTGGGGGGACAGTTTTTGATGAGCAGTTCTTC
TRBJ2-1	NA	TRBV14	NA	CASSQGFTYNEQFF	TGTGCCAGCAGCCAAGGTTTCACCTACAATGAGCAGTTCTTC
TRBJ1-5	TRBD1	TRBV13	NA	CASSFDRGAQHF	TGTGCCAGCAGCTTCGACAGGGGAGCCCAGCATTTT
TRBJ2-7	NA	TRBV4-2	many	CASSQDEGAHLGYEQYF	TGTGCCAGCAGCCAAGACGAAGGGGCGCATCTAGGCTACGAGCAGTACTTC
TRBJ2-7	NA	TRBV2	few	CASSARGLNYEQYF	TGTGCCAGCAGTGCTCGGGGGCTTAACTACGAGCAGTACTTC